This T cell receptor beta chain is from a study of radiotherapy plus CTLA-4 blockade in lung cancer. Clones were read by immunoSEQ multiplex PCR, and TCRdb kept only the in-frame ones, dropping some. The top ten clones hold roughly 0.85% of a sample with tens of thousands of clones, 83% of them seen once. This clone has a handful of counts. The germline V gene encodes CDR1 MGHRA and CDR2 YSYEKL. The CDR3 sequence is 15 residues long. V lost 0 bases to trimming and J lost 1 base, with 10 bases between them. Source: peripheral blood, taken from a patient treated with radiotherapy plus ipilimumab. The source of this sequence is a human donor with non-small cell lung cancer who had stable disease on radiotherapy plus ipilimumab. The chain links TRBV4-1 to TRBJ2-7, with D uncertain. CDR3 in amino acids: CASSQDIADSYEQYF. CDR3 nucleotide sequence: TGCGCCAGCAGCCAAGATATCGCAGATTCCTACGAGCAGTACTTC.